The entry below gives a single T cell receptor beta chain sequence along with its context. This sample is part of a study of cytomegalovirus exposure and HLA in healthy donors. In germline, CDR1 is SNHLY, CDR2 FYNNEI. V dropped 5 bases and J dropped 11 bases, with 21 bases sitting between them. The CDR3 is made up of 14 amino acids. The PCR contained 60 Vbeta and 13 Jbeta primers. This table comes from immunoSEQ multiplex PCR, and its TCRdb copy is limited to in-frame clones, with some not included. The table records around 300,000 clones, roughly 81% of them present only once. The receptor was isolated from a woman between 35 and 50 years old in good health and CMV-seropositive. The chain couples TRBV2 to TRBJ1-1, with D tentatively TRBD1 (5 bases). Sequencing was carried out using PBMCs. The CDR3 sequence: CASSQTRQRAMAFF. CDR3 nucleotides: TGTGCCAGCAGTCAAACAAGACAGCGAGCTATGGCTTTCTTT.